These T cell receptor beta chains were read from a single sample in a study of follicular helper T cells after annual influenza vaccination. TCRdb keeps only in-frame clones here, not all; method: immunoSEQ multiplex PCR. The data show 2,000 to 3,000 clones, around nine tenths seen once. The starting material was CXCR5+ CD38+ circulating T follicular helper cells from blood, obtained on the day of influenza vaccination. The receptors here all came from an adult who received the influenza vaccine. CDR3s include the opening cysteine and the closing phenylalanine or tryptophan. The D gene is left open where the match is weak. Clone size is stated in some rows and not others, as once, few, many or a class when expanded.

d_gene	v_gene	j_gene	abundance	CDR3aa	CDR3nt
TRBD1	TRBV27	TRBJ2-3	.	CASREDRGYPDTQYF	TGTGCCAGCAGAGAAGACAGGGGCTACCCAGATACGCAGTATTTT
.	TRBV5-1	TRBJ2-7	once	CASSARDTSYEQYF	TGCGCCAGCAGCGCCCGGGACACTTCCTACGAGCAGTACTTC
.	TRBV28	TRBJ1-5	.	CASSLQGLGDGNQPQHF	TGTGCCAGCAGTTTACAGGGTTTGGGTGATGGCAATCAGCCCCAGCATTTT
TRBD2	TRBV5-4	TRBJ2-3	.	CASSLAMREGTDTQYF	TGTGCCAGCAGCTTGGCCATGCGGGAGGGTACAGATACGCAGTATTTT
.	TRBV7-9	TRBJ2-2	.	CASNRDSGGELFF	TGTGCCAGCAACCGGGACAGCGGGGGGGAGCTGTTTTTT
TRBD1	TRBV7-2	TRBJ2-2	once	CASSLDRVITGELFF	TGTGCCAGCAGCCTAGACAGGGTAATCACCGGGGAGCTGTTTTTT
.	TRBV28	TRBJ1-1	.	CASSSLGQSDPNTEAFF	TGTGCCAGCAGTTCCCTCGGACAGTCTGATCCGAACACTGAAGCTTTCTTT
TRBD1	TRBV2	TRBJ1-5	.	CASSGQGRNQPQHF	TGTGCCAGCAGTGGACAGGGAAGGAATCAGCCCCAGCATTTT
TRBD1	TRBV5-1	TRBJ2-7	.	CASSLEPPGQGGWGHYEQYF	TGCGCCAGCAGCTTGGAGCCCCCGGGACAGGGTGGATGGGGCCACTACGAGCAGTACTTC
TRBD2	TRBV5-1	TRBJ2-1	.	CASNIAGGFVNEQFF	TGCGCCAGCAACATAGCGGGAGGGTTCGTAAATGAGCAGTTCTTC
.	TRBV9	TRBJ2-5	.	CASSVAQRQETQYF	TGTGCCAGCAGCGTAGCACAACGACAAGAGACCCAGTACTTC
TRBD1	TRBV19	TRBJ1-5	.	CASSIRGQGIMGLDQPQHF	TGTGCCAGTAGTATTCGGGGACAGGGAATAATGGGCCTAGATCAGCCCCAGCATTTT
.	TRBV30	TRBJ1-4	.	CACPGGSGEEKLFF	TGTGCCTGCCCGGGGGGATCAGGGGAAGAAAAACTGTTTTTT
TRBD2	TRBV2	TRBJ2-3	.	CASRRGGAVDTQYF	TGTGCCAGCAGGCGCGGGGGGGCCGTAGATACGCAGTATTTT
.	TRBV7-3	TRBJ2-3	.	CASSLTPSGTQYF	TGTGCCAGCAGCTTAACCCCCTCGGGTACGCAGTATTTT
.	TRBV7-3	TRBJ2-4	.	CASSLGAGASGNIQYF	TGTGCCAGCAGCTTAGGGGCGGGGGCTAGCGGTAACATTCAGTACTTC
.	TRBV2	TRBJ2-4	.	CASSVRFGAAKNIQYF	TGTGCCAGCAGTGTCCGATTTGGGGCGGCCAAAAACATTCAGTACTTC
TRBD1	TRBV29-1	TRBJ2-5	.	CSVEKGTGPQETQYF	TGCAGCGTTGAAAAGGGGACAGGGCCCCAAGAGACCCAGTACTTC
TRBD1	TRBV7-9	TRBJ1-4	.	CASSLGTGGPSGNEKLFF	TGTGCCAGCAGCTTAGGGACAGGGGGACCGAGCGGTAATGAAAAACTGTTTTTT
TRBD1	TRBV7-3	TRBJ2-1	.	CASSVAGTGKQQFF	TGTGCCAGCAGCGTCGCCGGGACAGGAAAACAGCAGTTCTTC
TRBD2	TRBV4-2	TRBJ2-3	.	CASSQAELADTDTQYF	TGTGCCAGCAGCCAAGCCGAACTAGCGGACACAGATACGCAGTATTTT
TRBD2	TRBV5-1	TRBJ2-7	.	CASSSSSGRWREQYF	TGCGCCAGCAGCTCCTCTAGCGGGAGATGGAGGGAGCAGTACTTC
TRBD2	TRBV7-9	TRBJ2-4	.	CASSLAPFSGTTKNIQYF	TGTGCCAGCAGCTTAGCCCCCTTTAGCGGGACGACCAAAAACATTCAGTACTTC
TRBD2	TRBV6-5	TRBJ2-1	.	CASSYSRLAGGPEQFF	TGTGCCAGCAGTTATAGTCGACTAGCGGGAGGGCCTGAGCAGTTCTTC
.	TRBV5-4	TRBJ1-5	.	CASSLWSGQPQHF	TGTGCCAGCAGCTTATGGAGCGGCCAGCCCCAGCATTTT
TRBD1	TRBV18	TRBJ1-2	.	CASSPLGTGSPNYGYTF	TGTGCCAGCTCACCACTCGGGACAGGGTCTCCTAACTATGGCTACACCTTC
.	TRBV20-1	TRBJ2-3	.	CSGQVEDTQYF	TGCAGTGGGCAGGTTGAAGATACGCAGTATTTT
TRBD1	TRBV10-3	TRBJ1-6	.	CAISEKGQGASPLHF	TGTGCCATCAGCGAAAAGGGACAGGGGGCCTCACCCCTCCACTTT
TRBD2	TRBV29-1	TRBJ2-1	once	CSVEDWRLAGGSRFF	TGCAGCGTTGAAGATTGGCGACTAGCGGGGGGTTCTAGGTTCTTC
TRBD1	TRBV5-6	TRBJ1-2	once	CASSLRQGRGFYGYTF	TGTGCCAGCAGCTTAAGACAGGGGCGAGGGTTCTATGGCTACACCTTC
TRBD1	TRBV7-9	TRBJ2-5	.	CASQRQGRETQYF	TGTGCCAGCCAGAGACAGGGTAGGGAGACCCAGTACTTC
.	TRBV6-1	TRBJ1-3	.	CASSADTAGNTIYF	TGTGCCAGCAGTGCGGACACAGCAGGAAACACCATATATTTT
.	TRBV28	TRBJ1-2	.	CASSLQASYGYTF	TGTGCCAGCAGTCTACAGGCTTCCTATGGCTACACCTTC
.	TRBV28	TRBJ2-5	.	CASRNSGTVEGTQYF	TGTGCCAGCAGAAATTCCGGGACTGTCGAGGGGACCCAGTACTTC
TRBD1	TRBV19	TRBJ1-4	.	CASRGQGASTNEKLFF	TGTGCCAGTAGGGGACAGGGGGCATCAACTAATGAAAAACTGTTTTTT
TRBD1	TRBV27	TRBJ2-4	.	CASSSGTGPMLAKNIQYF	TGTGCCAGCAGTTCCGGGACAGGGCCAATGCTAGCCAAAAACATTCAGTACTTC
TRBD1	TRBV7-2	TRBJ2-6	.	CASSRTGASSGANVLTF	TGTGCCAGCAGCAGGACAGGGGCATCCTCTGGGGCCAACGTCCTGACTTTC
TRBD2	TRBV6-1	TRBJ2-1	.	CASSSGSHNEQFF	TGTGCCAGCAGTAGCGGGAGCCACAATGAGCAGTTCTTC
TRBD2	TRBV11-3	TRBJ2-2	.	CASSPHPGPAGDTGELFF	TGTGCCAGCAGCCCACATCCGGGACCAGCGGGAGACACCGGGGAGCTGTTTTTT
.	TRBV7-9	TRBJ1-1	.	CASSWGGTEAFF	TGTGCCAGCAGCTGGGGAGGCACTGAAGCTTTCTTT
TRBD1	TRBV6-1	TRBJ1-1	.	CASSVNRGPNTEAFF	TGTGCCAGCAGTGTCAACAGGGGGCCGAACACTGAAGCTTTCTTT
.	TRBV6-1	TRBJ1-1	few	CASSEAFGLNTEAFF	TGTGCCAGCAGTGAAGCGTTTGGGCTGAACACTGAAGCTTTCTTT
TRBD2	TRBV6-6	TRBJ2-1	.	CASRTWGGEQFF	TGTGCCAGCAGAACATGGGGGGGTGAGCAGTTCTTC
TRBD1	TRBV28	TRBJ2-7	.	CASRVQGAYEQYF	TGTGCCAGCAGGGTTCAGGGGGCCTACGAGCAGTACTTC
.	TRBV20-1	TRBJ2-7	.	CSVLRSREQYF	TGCAGTGTGTTGCGGAGCCGCGAGCAGTACTTC
TRBD1	TRBV19	TRBJ2-3	.	CASSETGGIDTQYF	TGTGCCAGTAGTGAGACAGGGGGCATAGATACGCAGTATTTT
TRBD2	TRBV6-8	TRBJ2-3	.	CASSDTGTSGGGTDTQYF	TGTGCCAGCAGCGACACTGGGACTAGCGGGGGGGGCACAGATACGCAGTATTTT
TRBD1	TRBV5-1	TRBJ2-3	.	CASSHSSPDRGDTQYF	TGCGCCAGCAGCCATTCCAGCCCGGACAGGGGAGATACGCAGTATTTT
.	TRBV9	TRBJ2-3	.	CASSMTTGTDTQYF	TGTGCCAGCAGCATGACGACAGGCACAGATACGCAGTATTTT
.	TRBV7-8	TRBJ1-1	once	CASSLQGNTEAFF	TGTGCCAGCAGCCTTCAGGGTAACACTGAAGCTTTCTTT
.	TRBV6-1	TRBJ2-7	.	CASSVQTGTNYEQYF	TGTGCCAGCAGCGTACAAACAGGGACTAACTACGAGCAGTACTTC
.	TRBV23-1	TRBJ2-5	.	CATPAYQETQYF	TGCGCCACCCCCGCGTACCAAGAGACCCAGTACTTC
.	TRBV4-1	TRBJ2-5	.	CASSHRFGGVQETQYF	TGCGCCAGCAGCCACAGATTCGGCGGGGTCCAAGAGACCCAGTACTTC
.	TRBV6-1	TRBJ1-3	few	CASSEAGDTIYF	TGTGCCAGCAGTGAAGCGGGAGACACCATATATTTT
TRBD1	TRBV4-1	TRBJ1-6	.	CASSQEGLQGALNSPLHF	TGCGCCAGCAGCCAAGAGGGGTTGCAGGGGGCGCTTAATTCACCCCTCCACTTT
.	TRBV4-2	TRBJ1-2	.	CASSQALGQGSSGYTF	TGTGCCAGCAGCCAGGCCCTTGGGCAGGGATCCAGTGGCTACACCTTC